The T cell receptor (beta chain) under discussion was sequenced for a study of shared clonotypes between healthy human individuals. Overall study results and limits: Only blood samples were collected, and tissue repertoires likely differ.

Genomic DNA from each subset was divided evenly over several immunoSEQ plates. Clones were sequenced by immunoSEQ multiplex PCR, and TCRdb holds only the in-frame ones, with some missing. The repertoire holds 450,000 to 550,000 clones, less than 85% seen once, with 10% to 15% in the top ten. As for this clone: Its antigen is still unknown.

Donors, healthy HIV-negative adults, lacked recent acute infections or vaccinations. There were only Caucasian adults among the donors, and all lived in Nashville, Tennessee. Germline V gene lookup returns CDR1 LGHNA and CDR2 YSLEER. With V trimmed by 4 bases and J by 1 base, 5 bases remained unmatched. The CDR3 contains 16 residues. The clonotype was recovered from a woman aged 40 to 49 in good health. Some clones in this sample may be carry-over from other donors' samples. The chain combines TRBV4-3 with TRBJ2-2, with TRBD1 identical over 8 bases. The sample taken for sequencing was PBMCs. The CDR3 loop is CASSRARGLNTGELFF. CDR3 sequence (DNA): TGCGCCAGCAGCCGAGCCAGGGGGCTGAACACCGGGGAGCTGTTTTTT.